The clone carrying this TCR beta chain has just a few counts. Its antigen is currently unknown. Treatment here: randomized to nivolumab then ipilimumab (arm A) or the reverse (arm B). None of the patients previously received DNA-damaging chemotherapy. Profiling relied on immunoSEQ multiplex PCR, and the TCRdb table lists in-frame clones only, not all of them. This table holds 4,000 to 6,500 clones, about 26% found once. The sample is drawn from a study of sequential checkpoint blockade in melanoma. About the research overall: About 88 pretreatment tumor DNA samples were TCRβ immunosequenced.

Study-wide findings and caveats: Patients with week-13 increases in T-cell fraction and clonality benefited about 30 times more often.

V dropped 1 base and J dropped 5 bases, with 11 bases sitting between them. The CDR3 contains 14 residues. CDR1 MNHNS and CDR2 SASEGT come from the germline V gene. The gene calls are TRBV6-1 and TRBJ2-5; D not certain. The sequence derives from a human donor with melanoma. The sample was tumor tissue (inferred from file names), taken from a patient given nivolumab and ipilimumab in sequence. This CDR3 is CASSEGAVGETQYF. The CDR3 nucleotides read TGTGCCAGCAGTGAAGGAGCTGTGGGTGAGACCCAGTACTTC.